The T cell receptor beta chain under discussion was sequenced for a study of blood T cell repertoires in COVID-19. The count of this clone is one. Libraries were prepared by immunoSEQ multiplex PCR; TCRdb keeps only in-frame clonotypes and omits some of them. Here the sample spans around 80,000 clones, approximately 82% being singletons. CDR3 length equals 15 residues. Trimming cost V 3 bases and J 6 bases, with 15 bases left between them. Germline loops: CDR1 MGHDK, CDR2 SYGVNS. Sequenced input: peripheral blood. The gene calls are TRBV25-1 and TRBJ1-5, with D perhaps TRBD1 (6 bases). The TCR sequence derives from a human donor in a cohort sampled during active COVID-19. For the CDR3, the DNA is TGTGCCAGCAGTGAGAGGGGGGGGGCAGGTCAGCCCCAGCATTTT. The encoded protein is CASSERGGAGQPQHF.